These T cell receptor beta chains were read from a single sample in a study of shared clonotypes between healthy human individuals. Profiled with immunoSEQ multiplex PCR; TCRdb holds only in-frame clones, not every one. The sample shows roughly 410,000 clones, about 96% of them seen only once. The sequenced material came from memory CD8+ T cells sorted from blood. These receptors all come from a young man in good health. Each CDR3 is given with its conserved first and last residue. A D gene is named only where the DNA matches it firmly. The size of a clone is reported for some rows only, either as once, few or many, or as a class for expanded clones.

J,D,V,size,CDR3,DNA
TRBJ2-5,-,TRBV5-5,-,CASSWKETQYF,TGTGCCAGCAGCTGGAAAGAGACCCAGTACTTC
TRBJ1-2,TRBD1,TRBV7-9,-,CASSRDRGESGYTF,TGTGCCAGCAGCAGGGACAGGGGAGAGAGTGGCTACACCTTC
TRBJ2-1,TRBD2,TRBV7-8,-,CASRNGLAQSYNEQFF,TGTGCCAGCAGAAACGGACTAGCTCAGTCGTACAATGAGCAGTTCTTC
TRBJ2-3,-,TRBV7-9,-,CAGSFLRTSATTDTQYF,TGTGCCGGCAGCTTCCTTCGGACCTCTGCCACCACAGATACGCAGTATTTT
TRBJ1-2,-,TRBV18,-,CASSLLLSYGYTF,TGTGCCAGCTCACTACTTCTTTCTTATGGCTACACCTTC
TRBJ2-3,-,TRBV5-1,-,CASHSARGDTQYF,TGCGCCAGCCATAGCGCGAGGGGAGATACGCAGTATTTT
TRBJ2-3,-,TRBV9,once,CASSIDSPGTDTQYF,TGTGCCAGCAGCATTGACAGCCCGGGAACAGATACGCAGTATTTT
TRBJ2-2,-,TRBV10-3,-,CAISESLLNNAGELFF,TGTGCCATCAGTGAGTCGCTCCTGAACAACGCCGGGGAGCTGTTTTTT
TRBJ2-7,-,TRBV28,-,CASSFLGYEQYF,TGTGCCAGCAGTTTCCTGGGGTACGAGCAGTACTTC
TRBJ2-5,-,TRBV10-2,once,CASRGHQETQYF,TGCGCCAGCAGGGGACATCAAGAGACCCAGTACTTC
TRBJ2-1,-,TRBV5-4,-,CASSPPGNPGNEQFF,TGTGCCAGCAGCCCCCCCGGGAACCCGGGCAATGAGCAGTTCTTC
TRBJ2-3,-,TRBV28,-,CASSFLPTDTQYF,TGTGCCAGCAGTTTTCTCCCCACAGATACGCAGTATTTT
TRBJ1-2,TRBD1,TRBV2,-,CASSEALPGTGYGYTF,TGTGCCAGCAGTGAAGCGCTTCCAGGGACAGGGTATGGCTACACCTTC
TRBJ2-7,TRBD2,TRBV7-3,-,CASSFHETSGSAYEQYF,TGTGCCAGCAGCTTCCATGAGACTAGCGGGAGCGCCTACGAGCAGTACTTC
TRBJ2-1,-,TRBV10-3,-,CAISAQGNEQFF,TGTGCCATCAGTGCCCAAGGGAATGAGCAGTTCTTC
TRBJ2-1,-,TRBV28,-,CASSPPSRDLQFF,TGTGCCAGCAGTCCCCCGTCGCGGGACTTACAGTTCTTC
TRBJ2-7,-,TRBV7-2,-,CASSLKVTAYTNEQYF,TGTGCCAGCAGCTTAAAGGTTACCGCATACACAAACGAGCAGTACTTC
TRBJ2-7,TRBD1,TRBV6-6,-,CASSQPTGPRYEQYF,TGTGCCAGCAGTCAACCGACAGGGCCCCGCTACGAGCAGTACTTC
TRBJ1-1,TRBD1,TRBV11-2,-,CASSLRGQGARTEAFF,TGTGCCAGCAGCTTAAGGGGACAGGGGGCGCGCACTGAAGCTTTCTTT
TRBJ1-1,-,TRBV6-5,-,CASSYWENTEAFF,TGTGCCAGCAGTTACTGGGAAAACACTGAAGCTTTCTTT
TRBJ1-4,TRBD1,TRBV4-1,-,CASTTGGHDNEKLFF,TGCGCCAGCACCACAGGGGGCCACGATAATGAAAAACTGTTTTTT